Listed below are T cell receptor beta chains from one sample, sequenced in a study of OX40 agonist ivuxolimab in advanced cancers. TCRdb's copy holds only in-frame clones and misses some; the assay was immunoSEQ multiplex PCR. The repertoire holds some 55,000 clones, with 80% as singletons. The material sequenced was CD4+ or CD8+ T cells sorted from blood, taken in a trial of the OX40 agonist ivuxolimab. These receptors originate from an adult with an advanced solid tumor such as melanoma, head and neck, liver or kidney cancer. The CDR3 runs from the conserved cysteine through the conserved F or W. A D gene is named only where the DNA matches it firmly. Clone size is not always given. Where it is, it says once, few, many or a class for expanded clones.

DNA | CDR3 | size | D | J | V
TGTGCCATCAGTGGAGTGGGGGATCGGAATCAGCCCCAGCATTTT | CAISGVGDRNQPQHF | - | - | TRBJ1-5 | TRBV10-3
TGTGCCAGTAGTACCCCGTCGACAGGCTGGATCACCATATATTTT | CASSTPSTGWITIYF | - | - | TRBJ1-3 | TRBV19
TGCGCCAGCAGAGCCTATCGGACCGGGAACAATGAGCAGTTCTTC | CASRAYRTGNNEQFF | - | - | TRBJ2-1 | TRBV10-1
TGTGCCAGCAGCCTCCGGACAGGGGGATTTCAGCCCCAGCATTTT | CASSLRTGGFQPQHF | - | TRBD1 | TRBJ1-5 | TRBV7-2
TGTGCCATCAGCACCGGACAAGTGGGGACTGTTCTATTTGATACGCAGTATTTT | CAISTGQVGTVLFDTQYF | - | - | TRBJ2-3 | TRBV10-3
TGTGCCAGCAGACTTCGGGGGGCCTACGAGCAGTACTTC | CASRLRGAYEQYF | - | TRBD2 | TRBJ2-7 | TRBV11-2
TGTGCCAGCTCAACACAGGTCAGGACAGATACGCAGTATTTT | CASSTQVRTDTQYF | - | - | TRBJ2-3 | TRBV18
TGTGCCAGCAGCCCCGGACTAGTCACAGATACGCAGTATTTT | CASSPGLVTDTQYF | - | TRBD2 | TRBJ2-3 | TRBV7-2
TGTGCCAGCAGCTCCTTCCCTCGGGGGGCAGTACGCTCCGAGCAGTACTTC | CASSSFPRGAVRSEQYF | - | - | TRBJ2-7 | TRBV7-9
TGTGCCAGCAGGAGGGACAGGACGGGAAATAGGCCCCAGCATTTT | CASRRDRTGNRPQHF | - | TRBD1 | TRBJ1-5 | TRBV6-5
TGTGCCAGCAGCCAACTAGCGGCTTACAATGAGCAGTTCTTC | CASSQLAAYNEQFF | - | TRBD2 | TRBJ2-1 | TRBV5-4
TGTGCCAGTAGTACCATTTCCGGGGCCTCCTACGAGCAGTACTTC | CASSTISGASYEQYF | - | - | TRBJ2-7 | TRBV19
TGTGCCAGCAGCCCAGGGGTCACAGATACGCAGTATTTT | CASSPGVTDTQYF | few | - | TRBJ2-3 | TRBV7-2
TGTGCCAGCAGTCTCCTAGCGGGGGTACCGGTGCAGTACTTC | CASSLLAGVPVQYF | - | TRBD2 | TRBJ2-7 | TRBV2
TGCAGCGGAAGAACTACCGCGGGGGGCTACACCTTC | CSGRTTAGGYTF | - | - | TRBJ1-2 | TRBV29-1
TGTGCCAGCAGCTTTGGGGAAGAGACCCAGTACTTC | CASSFGEETQYF | once | - | TRBJ2-5 | TRBV7-9
TGTGCCAGCAGCTTAGTTGGGACAGGGGTTGTCAATGCCAAAAACATTCAGTACTTC | CASSLVGTGVVNAKNIQYF | - | TRBD1 | TRBJ2-4 | TRBV11-2
TGCGCCAGCAGACGAAACGAGGGGACACTTACAAATGAAAAACTGTTTTTT | CASRRNEGTLTNEKLFF | - | - | TRBJ1-4 | TRBV23-1
TGTGCCAGCAGCAATGGGGGTAACGGGTACTACGAGCAGTACTTC | CASSNGGNGYYEQYF | - | - | TRBJ2-7 | TRBV6-1
TGTGCCAGCAGCTTGGGGATGACAGGATTGAACACTGAAGCTTTCTTT | CASSLGMTGLNTEAFF | - | - | TRBJ1-1 | TRBV5-4
TGTGCCAGCAGCTACATTTGGTCCGGCGTTCAGGGGGACACTGAAGCTTTCTTT | CASSYIWSGVQGDTEAFF | few | TRBD1 | TRBJ1-1 | TRBV5-5
TGCGCCAGCAGTGACCCGACGGGGGGAGGGGGCACAGATACGCAGTATTTT | CASSDPTGGGGTDTQYF | - | TRBD2 | TRBJ2-3 | TRBV10-1
TGCGCCAGCGGAGGGACAGCGGATAGCAATCAGCCCCAGCATTTT | CASGGTADSNQPQHF | few | TRBD1 | TRBJ1-5 | TRBV10-2
TGTGCCAGCAGCTCGACCCCGGGACAGGGGGAAACCTACGAGCAGTACTTC | CASSSTPGQGETYEQYF | - | TRBD1 | TRBJ2-7 | TRBV7-9
TGTGCCAGCAGCTTAGATCCCCCGGAGACCCAGTACTTC | CASSLDPPETQYF | few | - | TRBJ2-5 | TRBV7-2
TGCGCCAGCAGCTTGCGGAGACTAGAGACAGATACGCAGTATTTT | CASSLRRLETDTQYF | few | - | TRBJ2-3 | TRBV5-1
TGCGCCAGCAGCCTCAGGGGATCGGGTGAAAAACTGTTTTTT | CASSLRGSGEKLFF | - | - | TRBJ1-4 | TRBV4-3
TGCGCCAGCAGTCTCGACGGACTAAACCTCTACGAGCAGTACTTC | CASSLDGLNLYEQYF | - | - | TRBJ2-7 | TRBV5-1
TGTGCCAGCAGCAAACCAGGGGTTGCCGGGGAGCTGTTTTTT | CASSKPGVAGELFF | once | - | TRBJ2-2 | TRBV7-2
TGTGCCAGTAATCAGGCCTTTGGGCTGGATCAGCCCCAGCATTTT | CASNQAFGLDQPQHF | - | - | TRBJ1-5 | TRBV19
TGTGCCAGCAGCCGACAGTACACCGGGGAGCTGTTTTTT | CASSRQYTGELFF | once | - | TRBJ2-2 | TRBV11-2
TGTGCCAGCCGGGCTTCTCAAACCGGGGAGCTGTTTTTT | CASRASQTGELFF | - | - | TRBJ2-2 | TRBV5-6
TGTGCCTGGAGTGTAATACGGGCTAACTATGGCTACACCTTC | CAWSVIRANYGYTF | - | - | TRBJ1-2 | TRBV30
TGTGCCAGCTCACGGAGCTCCTATAATTCACCCCTCCACTTT | CASSRSSYNSPLHF | - | - | TRBJ1-6 | TRBV18
TGTGCCAGCAGTCTGCCCCGGGAGGGGCGAGACACCTTC | CASSLPREGRDTF | - | - | TRBJ1-2 | TRBV28
TGTGCCAGCTCTGGAATCAGAGGAGTCTCGCAGTATTTT | CASSGIRGVSQYF | - | - | TRBJ2-3 | TRBV27
TGTGCCAGCAGCTTGGGGACAGTAGGCGCTTTCTTT | CASSLGTVGAFF | - | - | TRBJ1-1 | TRBV5-7
TGCGCCAGCAGCCGCAGAGATAATGGGTATGGCTACACCTTC | CASSRRDNGYGYTF | once | - | TRBJ1-2 | TRBV4-3
TGTGCCAGCTCACCCCCTGGGGGGACCTATAATTCACCCCTCCACTTT | CASSPPGGTYNSPLHF | - | - | TRBJ1-6 | TRBV18
TGTGCCAGCAGCTACAGGGTAAGGGACGAGCAGTACTTC | CASSYRVRDEQYF | - | - | TRBJ2-7 | TRBV28
TGTGCCAGCAGTTACTACCGATCCTCTGGAAACACCATATATTTT | CASSYYRSSGNTIYF | - | - | TRBJ1-3 | TRBV6-6
TGCGCCAGCAGCCATGGGATAGGTTCCGGGGGGGGCCCCTACGAGCAGTACTTC | CASSHGIGSGGGPYEQYF | - | TRBD2 | TRBJ2-7 | TRBV4-1